This TCR beta chain was sequenced for a study of Ad26.COV2.S vaccination and SARS-CoV-2 variants. With regard to this clone: Its antigen is as yet unknown.

The assay was immunoSEQ multiplex PCR, and TCRdb's table has in-frame clones only and misses some. This sample yields 380,000 or so clones, of which roughly nine tenths are seen a single time; approximately 5.9% belongs to the top ten. V shed 0 bases, J shed 1 base, and the junction held 18 bases outside the gene matches. The CDR3 is 20 amino acids. Germline V gene sequence: CDR1 LGHNA, CDR2 YSLEER. Study results and caveats: Substantial response breadth was reportedly seen for spike-specific CD8+ and CD4+ T cells after vaccination.

Treatment noted: some 20 received Ad26.COV2.S at low or high dose, single or two shots; about 5 received placebo; per-sample allocation not given. Collection of samples fell on day 63 after the first vaccine or placebo injection. Boston provided a donor who was an adult aged 18-55 years. The rearrangement uses TRBV4-3 and TRBJ2-7; TRBD1 matches 7 bases. The receptor comes from a person between 18 and 59 years old who received the Ad26.COV2.S COVID-19 vaccine or a placebo. Sequencing used peripheral blood, obtained in a trial of Ad26.COV2.S vaccine versus placebo. The CDR3: CASSQDLLPGTAPSSYEQYF. The DNA for the CDR3 is TGCGCCAGCAGCCAAGATCTCTTGCCGGGGACAGCCCCCTCTTCCTACGAGCAGTACTTC.